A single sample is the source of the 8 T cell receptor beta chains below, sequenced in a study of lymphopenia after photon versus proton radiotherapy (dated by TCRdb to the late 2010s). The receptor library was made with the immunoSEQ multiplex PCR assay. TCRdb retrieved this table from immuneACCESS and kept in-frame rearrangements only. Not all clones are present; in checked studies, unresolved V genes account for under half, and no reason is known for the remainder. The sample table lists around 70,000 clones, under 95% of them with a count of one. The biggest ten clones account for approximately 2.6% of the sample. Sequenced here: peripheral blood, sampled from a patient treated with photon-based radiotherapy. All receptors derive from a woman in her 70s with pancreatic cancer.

The CDR3 DNA reads as TGTGCCAGCAGCTTAAGTCAGGGGAGTAGGATGAACTATGGCTACACCTTC. Residues: CASSLSQGSRMNYGYTF. V and J are TRBV11-2 and TRBJ1-2, with D possibly being TRBD1 (6 bases). CDR3 length: 17 amino acids. CDR1 and CDR2 (germline): SGHAT, FQNNGV. V lost 2 bases to trimming and J lost 2 bases, with 18 bases between them.

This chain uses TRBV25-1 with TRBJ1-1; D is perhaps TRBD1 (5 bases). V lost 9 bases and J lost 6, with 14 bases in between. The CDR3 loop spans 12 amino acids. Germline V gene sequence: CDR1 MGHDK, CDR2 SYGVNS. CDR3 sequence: CASQGVLPEAFF. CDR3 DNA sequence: TGTGCCAGTCAGGGCGTATTACCTGAAGCTTTCTTT.

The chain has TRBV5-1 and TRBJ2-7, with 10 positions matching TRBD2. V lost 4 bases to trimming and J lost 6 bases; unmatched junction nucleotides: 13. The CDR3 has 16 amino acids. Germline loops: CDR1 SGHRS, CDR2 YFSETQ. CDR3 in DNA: TGCGCCAGCAGCCCGGGACTAGCGCCCGTCAAGGCCGAGCAGTACTTC. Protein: CASSPGLAPVKAEQYF.

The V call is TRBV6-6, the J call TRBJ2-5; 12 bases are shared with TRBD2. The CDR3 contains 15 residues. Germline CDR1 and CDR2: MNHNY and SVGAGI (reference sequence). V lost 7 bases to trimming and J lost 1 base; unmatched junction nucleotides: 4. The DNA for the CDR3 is TGTGCCAGCAACCTAGCGGGGGGGGTCCAAGAGACCCAGTACTTC. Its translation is CASNLAGGVQETQYF.

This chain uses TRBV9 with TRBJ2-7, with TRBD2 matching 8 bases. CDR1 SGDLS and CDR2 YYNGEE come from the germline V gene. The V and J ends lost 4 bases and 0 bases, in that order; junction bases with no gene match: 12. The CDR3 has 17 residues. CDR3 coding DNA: TGTGCCAGCAGCCAGATGGGCGGGGGGCCGAGCTCCTACGAGCAGTACTTC. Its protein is CASSQMGGGPSSYEQYF.

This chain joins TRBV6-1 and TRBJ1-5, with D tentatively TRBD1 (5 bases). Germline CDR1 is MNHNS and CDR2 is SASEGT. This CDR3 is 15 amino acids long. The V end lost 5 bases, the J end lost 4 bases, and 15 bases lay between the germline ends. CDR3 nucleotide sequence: TGTGCCAGCAGTTTAAGCCGGGACGGTAATCAGCCCCAGCATTTT. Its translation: CASSLSRDGNQPQHF.

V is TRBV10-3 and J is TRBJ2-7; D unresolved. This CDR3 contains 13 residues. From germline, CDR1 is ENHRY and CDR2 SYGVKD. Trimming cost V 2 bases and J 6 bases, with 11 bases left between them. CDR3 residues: CAISEVGSAEQYF. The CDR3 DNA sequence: TGTGCCATCAGTGAGGTGGGATCCGCCGAGCAGTACTTC.

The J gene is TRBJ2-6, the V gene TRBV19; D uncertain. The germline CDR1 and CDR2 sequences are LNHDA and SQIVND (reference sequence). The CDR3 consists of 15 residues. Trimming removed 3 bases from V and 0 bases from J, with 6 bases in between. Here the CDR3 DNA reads TGTGCCAGTAGTATCTTCGTCTCTGGGGCCAACGTCCTGACTTTC. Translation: CASSIFVSGANVLTF.